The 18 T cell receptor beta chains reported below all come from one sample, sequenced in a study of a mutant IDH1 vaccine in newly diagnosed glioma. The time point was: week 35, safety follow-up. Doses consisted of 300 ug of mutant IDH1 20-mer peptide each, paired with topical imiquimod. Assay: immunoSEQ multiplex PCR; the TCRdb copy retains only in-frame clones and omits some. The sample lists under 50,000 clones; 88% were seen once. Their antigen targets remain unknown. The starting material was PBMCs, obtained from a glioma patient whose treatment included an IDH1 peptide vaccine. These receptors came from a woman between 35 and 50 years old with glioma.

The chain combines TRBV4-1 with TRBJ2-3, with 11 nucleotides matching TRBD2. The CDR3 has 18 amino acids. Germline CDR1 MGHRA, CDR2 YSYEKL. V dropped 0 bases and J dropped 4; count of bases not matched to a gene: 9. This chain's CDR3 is CASSQDFRVAGGADTQYF. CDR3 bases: TGCGCCAGCAGCCAAGATTTTAGGGTAGCGGGGGGGGCAGATACGCAGTATTTT.

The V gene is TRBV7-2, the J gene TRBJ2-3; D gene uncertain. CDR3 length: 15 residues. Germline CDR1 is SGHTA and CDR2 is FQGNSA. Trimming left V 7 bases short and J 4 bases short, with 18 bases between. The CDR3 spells CASTEQGRSPDTQYF. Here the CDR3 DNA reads TGTGCCAGCACTGAACAAGGCAGGTCACCAGATACGCAGTATTTT.

The CDR3 is CAISESGETQYF. The CDR3 DNA reads as TGTGCCATCAGTGAGTCAGGAGAGACCCAGTACTTC. The chain carries TRBV10-3 and TRBJ2-5; D ambiguous. There are 12 residues in the CDR3. The V and J ends lost 0 bases and 4 bases respectively, with 3 bases between them. CDR1 is ENHRY and CDR2 is SYGVKD in the germline V gene.

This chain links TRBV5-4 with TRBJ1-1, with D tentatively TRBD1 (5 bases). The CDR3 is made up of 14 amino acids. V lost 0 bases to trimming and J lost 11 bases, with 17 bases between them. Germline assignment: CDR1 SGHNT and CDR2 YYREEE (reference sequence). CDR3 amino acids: CASSLEGDREEAFF. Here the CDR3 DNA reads TGTGCCAGCAGCTTGGAAGGGGACCGGGAAGAGGCTTTCTTT.

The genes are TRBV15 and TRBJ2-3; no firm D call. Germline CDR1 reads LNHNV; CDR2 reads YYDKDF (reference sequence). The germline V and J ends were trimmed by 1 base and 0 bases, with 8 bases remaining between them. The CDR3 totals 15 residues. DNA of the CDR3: TGTGCCACCAGCAGAGTTTACAGTAGCACAGATACGCAGTATTTT. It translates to CATSRVYSSTDTQYF. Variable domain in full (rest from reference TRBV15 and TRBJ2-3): DAMVIQNPRYQVTQFGKPVTLSCSQTLNHNVMYWYQQKSSQAPKLLFHYYDKDFNNEADTPDNFQSRRPNTSFCFLDIRSPGLGDTAMYLCATSRVYSSTDTQYFGPGTRLTVL.

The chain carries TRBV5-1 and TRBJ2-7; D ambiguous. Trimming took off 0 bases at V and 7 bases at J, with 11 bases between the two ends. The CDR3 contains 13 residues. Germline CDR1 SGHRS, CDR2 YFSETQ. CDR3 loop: CASSLGEFREQYF. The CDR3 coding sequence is TGCGCCAGCAGCTTGGGTGAGTTTCGAGAGCAGTACTTC.

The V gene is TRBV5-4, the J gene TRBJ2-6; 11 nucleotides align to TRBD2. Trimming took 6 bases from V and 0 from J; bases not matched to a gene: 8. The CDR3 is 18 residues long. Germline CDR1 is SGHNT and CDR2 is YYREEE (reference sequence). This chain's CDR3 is CASTPLGLAVSGANVLTF. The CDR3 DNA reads TGTGCCAGCACCCCTTTGGGACTAGCGGTCTCTGGGGCCAACGTCCTGACTTTC.

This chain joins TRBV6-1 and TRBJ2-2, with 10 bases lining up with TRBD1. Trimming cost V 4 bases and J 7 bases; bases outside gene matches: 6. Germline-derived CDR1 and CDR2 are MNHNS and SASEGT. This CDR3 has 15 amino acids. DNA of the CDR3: TGTGCCAGCAGTGCCGGACAGGGGGAGAGCGGGGAGCTGTTTTTT. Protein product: CASSAGQGESGELFF.

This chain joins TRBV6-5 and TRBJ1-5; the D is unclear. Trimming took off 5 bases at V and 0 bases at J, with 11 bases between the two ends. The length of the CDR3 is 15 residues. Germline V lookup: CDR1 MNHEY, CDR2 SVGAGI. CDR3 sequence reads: CASSAGRPSNQPQHF. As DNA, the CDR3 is TGTGCCAGCAGTGCCGGACGGCCTAGCAATCAGCCCCAGCATTTT.

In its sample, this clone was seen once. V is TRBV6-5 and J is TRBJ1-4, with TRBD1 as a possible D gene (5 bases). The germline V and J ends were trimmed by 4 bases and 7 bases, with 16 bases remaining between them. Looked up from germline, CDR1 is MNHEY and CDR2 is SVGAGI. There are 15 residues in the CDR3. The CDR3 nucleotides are TGTGCCAGCAGTTCCGGGACTTCCCGGGGTGAAAAACTGTTTTTT. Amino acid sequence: CASSSGTSRGEKLFF.

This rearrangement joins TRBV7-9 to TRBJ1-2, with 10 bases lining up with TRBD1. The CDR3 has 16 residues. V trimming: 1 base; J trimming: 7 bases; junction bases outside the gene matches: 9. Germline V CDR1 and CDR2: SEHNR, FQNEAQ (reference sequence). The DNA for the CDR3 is TGTGCCAGCAGCTTAGGCCCGGACAGGGGGTCTCGTGGCTACACCTTC. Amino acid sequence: CASSLGPDRGSRGYTF.

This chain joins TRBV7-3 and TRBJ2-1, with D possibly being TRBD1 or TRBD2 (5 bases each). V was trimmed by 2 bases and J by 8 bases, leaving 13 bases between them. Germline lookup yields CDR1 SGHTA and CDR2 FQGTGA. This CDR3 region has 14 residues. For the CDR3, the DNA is TGTGCCAGCAGCTTAGGGACCGCTGGCGATGAGCAGTTCTTC. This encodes CASSLGTAGDEQFF.

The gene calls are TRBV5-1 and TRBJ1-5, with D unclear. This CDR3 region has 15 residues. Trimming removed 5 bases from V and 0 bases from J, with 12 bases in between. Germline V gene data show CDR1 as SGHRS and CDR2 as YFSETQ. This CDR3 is CASSSRQYSNQPQHF. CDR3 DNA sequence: TGCGCCAGCAGTTCTCGCCAGTATAGCAATCAGCCCCAGCATTTT.

The CDR3: CASSVWRRDEQFF. DNA of the CDR3: TGTGCCAGCAGTGTTTGGCGAAGGGATGAGCAGTTCTTC. The chain carries TRBV2 and TRBJ2-1; D not certain. Germline loops: CDR1 SNHLY, CDR2 FYNNEI. The germline V and J ends were trimmed by 4 bases and 8 bases, with 12 bases remaining between them. There are 13 residues in the CDR3.

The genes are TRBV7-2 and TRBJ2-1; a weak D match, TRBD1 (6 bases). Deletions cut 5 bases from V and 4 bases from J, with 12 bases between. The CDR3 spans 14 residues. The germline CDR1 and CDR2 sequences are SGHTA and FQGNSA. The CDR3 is CASSQDRAYNEQFF. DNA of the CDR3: TGTGCCAGCAGCCAGGACAGAGCTTACAATGAGCAGTTCTTC.

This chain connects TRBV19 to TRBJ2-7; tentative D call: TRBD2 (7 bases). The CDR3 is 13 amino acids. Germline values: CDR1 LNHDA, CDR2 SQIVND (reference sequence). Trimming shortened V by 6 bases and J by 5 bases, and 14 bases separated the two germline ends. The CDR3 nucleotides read TGTGCCAGTAGGCGGGGGCGAGGCAACGAGCAGTACTTC. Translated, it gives CASRRGRGNEQYF.

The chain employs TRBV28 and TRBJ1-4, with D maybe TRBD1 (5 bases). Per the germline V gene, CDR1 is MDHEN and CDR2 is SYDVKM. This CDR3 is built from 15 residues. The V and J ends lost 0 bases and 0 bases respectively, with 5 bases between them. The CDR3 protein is CASSLWGATNEKLFF. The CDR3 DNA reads TGTGCCAGCAGTTTATGGGGGGCAACTAATGAAAAACTGTTTTTT. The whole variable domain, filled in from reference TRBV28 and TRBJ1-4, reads DVKVTQSSRYLVKRTGEKVFLECVQDMDHENMFWYRQDPGLGLRLIYFSYDVKMKEKGDIPEGYSVSREKKERFSLILESASTNQTSMYLCASSLWGATNEKLFFGSGTQLSVL.

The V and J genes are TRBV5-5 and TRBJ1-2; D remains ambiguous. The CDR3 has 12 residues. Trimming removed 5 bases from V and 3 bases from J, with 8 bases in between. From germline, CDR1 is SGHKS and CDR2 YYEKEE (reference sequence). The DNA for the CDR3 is TGTGCCAGCAGGGCCTTGGACTATGGCTACACCTTC. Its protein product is CASRALDYGYTF.